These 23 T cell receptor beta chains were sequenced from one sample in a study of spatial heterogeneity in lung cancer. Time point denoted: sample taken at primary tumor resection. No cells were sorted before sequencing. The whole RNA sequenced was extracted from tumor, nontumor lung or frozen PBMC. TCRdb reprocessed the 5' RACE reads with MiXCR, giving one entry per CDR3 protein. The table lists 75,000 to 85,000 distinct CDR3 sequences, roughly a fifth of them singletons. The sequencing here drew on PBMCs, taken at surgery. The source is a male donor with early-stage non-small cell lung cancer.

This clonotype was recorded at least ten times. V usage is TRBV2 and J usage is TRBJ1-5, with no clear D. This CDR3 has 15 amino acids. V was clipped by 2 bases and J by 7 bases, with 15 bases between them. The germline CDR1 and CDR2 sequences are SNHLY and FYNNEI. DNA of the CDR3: TGTGCCAGCAGTGAAACCCCCGGCGGGTCCCAGCCCCAGCATTTT. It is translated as CASSETPGGSQPQHF.

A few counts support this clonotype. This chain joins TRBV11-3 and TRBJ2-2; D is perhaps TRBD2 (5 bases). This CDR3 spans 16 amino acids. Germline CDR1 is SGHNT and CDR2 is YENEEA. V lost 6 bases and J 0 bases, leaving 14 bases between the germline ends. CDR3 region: CASRLPWGANTGELFF. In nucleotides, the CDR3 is TGTGCCAGCAGGCTCCCGTGGGGAGCGAACACCGGGGAGCTGTTTTTT.

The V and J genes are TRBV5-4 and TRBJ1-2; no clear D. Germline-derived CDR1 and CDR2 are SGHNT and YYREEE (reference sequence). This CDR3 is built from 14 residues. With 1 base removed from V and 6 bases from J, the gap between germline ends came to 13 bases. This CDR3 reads CASSLLHSMDGYTF. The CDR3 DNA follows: TGTGCCAGCAGCTTGTTACACTCTATGGATGGCTACACCTTC.

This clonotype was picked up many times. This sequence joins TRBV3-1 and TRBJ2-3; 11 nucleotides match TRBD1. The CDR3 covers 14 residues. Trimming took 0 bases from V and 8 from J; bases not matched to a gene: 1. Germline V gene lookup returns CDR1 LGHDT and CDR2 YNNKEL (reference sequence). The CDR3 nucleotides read TGTGCCAGCAGCCAAGAGGGGACAGGGGGTACGCAGTATTTT. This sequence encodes CASSQEGTGGTQYF.

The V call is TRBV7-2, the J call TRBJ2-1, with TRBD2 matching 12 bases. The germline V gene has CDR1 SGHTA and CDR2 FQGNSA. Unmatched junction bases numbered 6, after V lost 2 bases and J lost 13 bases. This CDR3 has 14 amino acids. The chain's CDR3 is CASSLTLAGGLQFF. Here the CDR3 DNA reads TGTGCCAGCAGCTTAACACTAGCGGGGGGCCTTCAGTTCTTC. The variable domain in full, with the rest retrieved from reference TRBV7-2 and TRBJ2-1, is GAGVSQSPSNKVTEKGKDVELRCDPISGHTALYWYRQSLGQGLEFLIYFQGNSAPDKSGLPSDRFSAERTGGSVSTLTIQRTQQEDSAVYLCASSLTLAGGLQFFGPGTRLTVL.

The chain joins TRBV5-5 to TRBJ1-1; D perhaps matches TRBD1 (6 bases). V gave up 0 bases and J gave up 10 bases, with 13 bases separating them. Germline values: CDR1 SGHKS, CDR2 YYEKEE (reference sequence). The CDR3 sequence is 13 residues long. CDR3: CASSLDREVGAFF. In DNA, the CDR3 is TGTGCCAGCAGCTTGGACAGGGAAGTAGGAGCTTTCTTT.

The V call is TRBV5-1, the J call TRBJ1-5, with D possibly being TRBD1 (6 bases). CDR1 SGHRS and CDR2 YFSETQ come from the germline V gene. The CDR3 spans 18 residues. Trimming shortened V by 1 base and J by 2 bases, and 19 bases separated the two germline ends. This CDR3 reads CASSLLPGGGMGNQPQHF. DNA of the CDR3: TGCGCCAGCAGCTTGTTACCGGGTGGGGGCATGGGCAATCAGCCCCAGCATTTT.

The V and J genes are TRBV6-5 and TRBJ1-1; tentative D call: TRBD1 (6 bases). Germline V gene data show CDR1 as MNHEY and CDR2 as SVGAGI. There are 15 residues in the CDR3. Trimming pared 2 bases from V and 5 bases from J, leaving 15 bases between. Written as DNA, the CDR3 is TGTGCCAGCAGTTACGCGACTCCAGGGGATACTGAAGCTTTCTTT. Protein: CASSYATPGDTEAFF.

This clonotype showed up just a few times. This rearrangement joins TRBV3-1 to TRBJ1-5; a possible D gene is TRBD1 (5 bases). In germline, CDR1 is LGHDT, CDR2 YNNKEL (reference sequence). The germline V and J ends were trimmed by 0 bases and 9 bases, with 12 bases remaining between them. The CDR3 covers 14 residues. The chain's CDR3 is CASSQDGAERPQHF. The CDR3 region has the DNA TGTGCCAGCAGCCAAGATGGGGCAGAGCGGCCCCAGCATTTT. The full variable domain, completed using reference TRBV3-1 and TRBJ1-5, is DTAVSQTPKYLVTQMGNDKSIKCEQNLGHDTMYWYKQDSKKFLKIMFSYNNKELIINETVPNRFSPKSPDKAHLNLHINSLELGDSAVYFCASSQDGAERPQHFGDGTRLSIL.

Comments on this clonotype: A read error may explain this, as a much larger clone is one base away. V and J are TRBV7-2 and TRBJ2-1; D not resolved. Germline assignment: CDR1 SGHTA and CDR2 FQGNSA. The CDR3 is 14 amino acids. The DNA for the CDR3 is TGTGCCAGCAGCTCGGACGGTGGCCACAATGTGCAGTTCTTC. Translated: CASSSDGGHNVQFF.

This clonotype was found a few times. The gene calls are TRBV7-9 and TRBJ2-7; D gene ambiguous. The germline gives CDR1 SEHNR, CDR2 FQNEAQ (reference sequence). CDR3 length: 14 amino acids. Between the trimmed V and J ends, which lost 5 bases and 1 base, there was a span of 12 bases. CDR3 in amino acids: CASSPPLSSYEQYF. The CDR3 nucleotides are TGTGCCAGCAGCCCCCCGCTTAGTTCCTACGAGCAGTACTTC.

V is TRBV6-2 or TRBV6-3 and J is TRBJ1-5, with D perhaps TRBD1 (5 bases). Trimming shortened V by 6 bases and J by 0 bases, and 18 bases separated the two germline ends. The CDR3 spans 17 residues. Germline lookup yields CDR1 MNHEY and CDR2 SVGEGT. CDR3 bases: TGTGCCAGCAGCCCCGGGGCCTTTGGGTATAGCAATCAGCCCCAGCATTTT. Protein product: CASSPGAFGYSNQPQHF.

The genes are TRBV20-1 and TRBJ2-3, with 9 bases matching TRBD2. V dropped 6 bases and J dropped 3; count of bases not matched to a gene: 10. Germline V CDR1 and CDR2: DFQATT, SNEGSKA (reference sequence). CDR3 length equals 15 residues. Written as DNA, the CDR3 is TGCAGTGCCCACGGGGCTAGCGGGGCAACAGATACGCAGTATTTT. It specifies CSAHGASGATDTQYF.

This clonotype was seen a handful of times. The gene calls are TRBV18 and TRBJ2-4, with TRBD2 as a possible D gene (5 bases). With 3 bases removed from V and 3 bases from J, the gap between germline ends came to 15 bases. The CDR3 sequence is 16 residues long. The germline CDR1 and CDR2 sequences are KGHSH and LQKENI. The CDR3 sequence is CASSPPGLAGKNIQYF. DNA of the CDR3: TGTGCCAGCTCACCTCCGGGCCTCGCGGGCAAAAACATTCAGTACTTC.

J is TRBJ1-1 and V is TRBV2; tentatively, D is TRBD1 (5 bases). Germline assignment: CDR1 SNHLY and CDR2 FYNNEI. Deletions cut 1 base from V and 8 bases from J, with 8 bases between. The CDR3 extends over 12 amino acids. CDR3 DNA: TGTGCCAGCAGTGAAGTCCGGGGCGAAGCTTTCTTT. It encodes CASSEVRGEAFF.

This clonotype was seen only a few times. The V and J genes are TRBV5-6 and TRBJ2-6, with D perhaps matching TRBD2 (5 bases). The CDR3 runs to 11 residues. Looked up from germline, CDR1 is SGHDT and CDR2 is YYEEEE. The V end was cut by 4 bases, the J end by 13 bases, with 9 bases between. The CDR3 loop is CASSREEVLTF. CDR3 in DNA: TGTGCCAGCAGCCGGGAAGAAGTCCTGACTTTC.

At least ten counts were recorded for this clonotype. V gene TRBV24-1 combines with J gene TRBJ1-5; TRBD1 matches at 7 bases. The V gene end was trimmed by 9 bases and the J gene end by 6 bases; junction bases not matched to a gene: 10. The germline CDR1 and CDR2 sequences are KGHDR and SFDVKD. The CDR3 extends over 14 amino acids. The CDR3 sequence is CATPPHRGGQPQHF. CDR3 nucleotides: TGTGCCACCCCTCCCCACAGGGGCGGTCAGCCCCAGCATTTT.

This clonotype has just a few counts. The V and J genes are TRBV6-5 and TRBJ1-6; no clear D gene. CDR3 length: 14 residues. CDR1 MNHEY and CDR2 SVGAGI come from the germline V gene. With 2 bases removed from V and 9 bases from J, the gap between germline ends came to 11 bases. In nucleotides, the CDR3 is TGTGCCAGCAGTTACCGGACCTGGAGTTCACCCCTCCACTTT. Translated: CASSYRTWSSPLHF.

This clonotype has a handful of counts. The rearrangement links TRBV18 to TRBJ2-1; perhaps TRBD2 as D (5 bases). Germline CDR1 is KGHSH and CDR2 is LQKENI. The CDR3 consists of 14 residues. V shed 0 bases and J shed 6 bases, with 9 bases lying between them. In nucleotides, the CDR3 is TGTGCCAGCTCACCACCGTCGGGGATCAATGAGCAGTTCTTC. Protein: CASSPPSGINEQFF.

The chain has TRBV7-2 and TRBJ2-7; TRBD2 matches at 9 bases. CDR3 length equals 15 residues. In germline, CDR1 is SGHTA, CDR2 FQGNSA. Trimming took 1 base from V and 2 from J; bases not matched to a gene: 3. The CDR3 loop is CASSLGPSGTYEQYF. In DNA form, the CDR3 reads TGTGCCAGCAGCTTAGGCCCTAGCGGGACCTACGAGCAGTACTTC.

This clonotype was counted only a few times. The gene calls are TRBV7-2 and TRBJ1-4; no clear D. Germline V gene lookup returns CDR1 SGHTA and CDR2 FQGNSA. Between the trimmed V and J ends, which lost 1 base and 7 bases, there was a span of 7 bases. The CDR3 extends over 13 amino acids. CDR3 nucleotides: TGTGCCAGCAGCTTAGTGGGTCGTGAAAAACTGTTTTTT. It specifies CASSLVGREKLFF.

The CDR3 region has the DNA TGTGCCAGCAGTCCCTTCAACAATGAGCAGTTCTTC. It encodes CASSPFNNEQFF. This chain joins TRBV12-3 or TRBV12-4 and TRBJ2-1; the D is unclear. The V end was cut by 5 bases, the J end by 5 bases, with 7 bases between. This CDR3 spans 12 amino acids.

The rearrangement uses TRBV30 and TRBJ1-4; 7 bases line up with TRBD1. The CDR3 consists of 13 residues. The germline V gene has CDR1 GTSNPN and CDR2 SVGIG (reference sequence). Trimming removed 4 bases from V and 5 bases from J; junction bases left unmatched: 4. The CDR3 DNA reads TGTGCCTGGACCGGGACAGAAAATGAAAAACTGTTTTTT. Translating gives CAWTGTENEKLFF.